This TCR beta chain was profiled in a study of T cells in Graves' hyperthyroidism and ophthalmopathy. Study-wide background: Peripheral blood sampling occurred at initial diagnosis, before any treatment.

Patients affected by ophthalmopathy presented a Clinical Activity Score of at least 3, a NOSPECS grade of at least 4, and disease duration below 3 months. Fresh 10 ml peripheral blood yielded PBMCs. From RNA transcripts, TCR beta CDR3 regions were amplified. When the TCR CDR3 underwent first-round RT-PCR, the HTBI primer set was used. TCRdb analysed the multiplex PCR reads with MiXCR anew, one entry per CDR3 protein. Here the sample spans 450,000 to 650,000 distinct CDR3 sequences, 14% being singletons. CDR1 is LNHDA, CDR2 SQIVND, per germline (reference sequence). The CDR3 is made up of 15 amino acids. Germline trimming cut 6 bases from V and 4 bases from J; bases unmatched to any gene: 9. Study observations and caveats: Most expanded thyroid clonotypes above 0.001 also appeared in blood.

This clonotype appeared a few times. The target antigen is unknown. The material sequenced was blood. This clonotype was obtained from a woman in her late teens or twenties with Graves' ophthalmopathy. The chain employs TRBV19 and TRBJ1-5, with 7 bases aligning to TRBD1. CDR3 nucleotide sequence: TGTGCCAGTAGCCGAGGGGGACAGCCGAATCAGCCCCAGCATTTT. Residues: CASSRGGQPNQPQHF. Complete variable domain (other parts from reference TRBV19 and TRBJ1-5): DGGITQSPKYLFRKEGQNVTLSCEQNLNHDAMYWYRQDPGQGLRLIYYSQIVNDFQKGDIAEGYSVSREKKESFPLTVTSAQKNPTAFYLCASSRGGQPNQPQHFGDGTRLSIL.